A few counts support the clone carrying this T cell receptor (beta chain). Germline loops: CDR1 MNHEY, CDR2 SMNVEV (reference sequence). This CDR3 is 15 amino acids long. The ends were cut back, 3 bases at V and 10 bases at J, with 21 bases in the middle. This sample stems from a study of CD8+ T cells in alopecia areata. Background on the study: Patients took tofacitinib for 6 to 18 months, followed by 6 drug-free months.

Treatment noted: oral pan-JAK inhibitor, 5-10 mg twice daily. Sequencing templates came from extracted RNA that was reverse transcribed into cDNA. The repertoire was sequenced with immunoSEQ multiplex PCR; TCRdb's copy has only in-frame clones and lacks some. The sample holds about 210,000 clones, approximately 65% seen once. Sequences were derived from CD4+ T cells sorted from blood, sampled around week 44, from a patient treated with tofacitinib. This sequence originates from a human donor with alopecia areata. The genes are TRBV27 and TRBJ1-1, with D tentatively TRBD1 (6 bases). The CDR3 here is CASSFGGQGSSSAFF. CDR3 nucleotides: TGTGCCAGCAGTTTTGGCGGGCAGGGGTCTTCTTCAGCTTTCTTT.